These 13 T cell receptor beta chains came from one sample sequenced in a study of cytomegalovirus exposure and HLA in healthy donors. Use of 60 Vbeta and 13 Jbeta primers characterized the PCR. Only in-frame clones appear in the TCRdb table, and some are missing; sequencing was by immunoSEQ multiplex PCR. This repertoire shows about 190,000 clones, over 70% found once; its top ten account for around 3.9%. Specimen: PBMCs. The receptors originated from a man in his fifties or sixties in good health and CMV-seronegative.

A single count supports this clone. A read error may account for a junction end that differs from germline. The chain joins TRBV7-9 to TRBJ2-5, with 13 bases aligning to TRBD2. The CDR3 covers 17 residues. Germline V CDR1 and CDR2: SEHNR, FQNEAQ (reference sequence). The CDR3 nucleotides read TGTTCCAGCAGCCATCGGACTAGCGGGGGACTCCAAGAGACCCAGTACTTC. Translated, it gives CSSSHRTSGGLQETQYF.

V and J are TRBV13 and TRBJ1-2; D not resolved. The CDR3 has 12 residues. Germline V CDR1 and CDR2: PRHDT, FYEKMQ (reference sequence). The CDR3: CGTRESNYGYTF. CDR3 nucleotide sequence: TGTGGGACGCGGGAAAGTAACTATGGCTACACCTTC.

This chain joins TRBV13 and TRBJ1-2; D uncertain. The CDR3 is made up of 14 amino acids. CDR1 and CDR2 (germline): PRHDT, FYEKMQ (reference sequence). V lost 0 bases and J lost 7, with 12 bases in between. The CDR3 DNA reads as TGTGCCAGCAGCTTAGGCCTCCGCCCAGGTGGCTACACCTTC. Protein product: CASSLGLRPGGYTF.

This rearrangement joins TRBV19 to TRBJ1-5, with 10 bases fitting TRBD1. Looked up from germline, CDR1 is LNHDA and CDR2 is SQIVND (reference sequence). The CDR3 extends over 16 amino acids. J gave up 6 bases and V 1 base, and 6 bases lay outside the gene matches. The CDR3: CASSIVGQGGGQPQHF. As DNA, the CDR3 is TGTGCCAGTAGTATAGTAGGACAGGGGGGCGGTCAGCCCCAGCATTTT.

The chain recombines TRBV2 with TRBJ2-3, with TRBD1 as a possible D gene (5 bases). This CDR3 is 15 amino acids long. The V end lost 2 bases, the J end lost 6 bases, and 15 bases lay between the germline ends. Germline CDR1 is SNHLY and CDR2 is FYNNEI. CDR3 sequence (DNA): TGTGCCAGCAGTGAATTAGGGGCACGATCCGATACGCAGTATTTT. This encodes CASSELGARSDTQYF.

The CDR3 nucleotides are TGTGCCAGCAGCTTGGGAGGGAATTCCTACGAGCAGTACTTC. Encoded protein: CASSLGGNSYEQYF. The chain joins TRBV5-6 to TRBJ2-7, with D perhaps matching TRBD2 (5 bases). V lost 0 bases to trimming and J lost 1 base, with 8 bases between them. This CDR3 region has 14 residues. Germline CDR1 SGHDT, CDR2 YYEEEE. Full variable domain (missing parts from reference TRBV5-6 and TRBJ2-7): DAGVTQSPTHLIKTRGQQVTLRCSPKSGHDTVSWYQQALGQGPQFIFQYYEEEERQRGNFPDRFSGHQFPNYSSELNVNALLLGDSALYLCASSLGGNSYEQYFGPGTRLTVT.

In the case of this clone: A junction end diverges from the germline sequence, so it may reflect a read error. CDR3 loop: CSSSPGVPGRAGTEAFF. CDR3 nucleotides: TGTTCCAGCAGCCCAGGGGTTCCGGGGCGCGCCGGGACTGAAGCTTTCTTT. The chain employs TRBV7-9 and TRBJ1-1; D is possibly TRBD1 (6 bases). Germline-derived CDR1 and CDR2 are SEHNR and FQNEAQ (reference sequence). This CDR3 region has 17 residues.

The CDR3 DNA sequence: TGTGCCAGCAAACCCCAGGGTTTTACCGGGGAGCTGTTTTTT. Its translation: CASKPQGFTGELFF. The rearrangement joins TRBV7-2 to TRBJ2-2; D might be TRBD1 (5 bases). The CDR3 is made up of 14 amino acids. Germline values: CDR1 SGHTA, CDR2 FQGNSA. V was pared by 7 bases and J by 5 bases, with 14 bases between.

The genes are TRBV5-1 and TRBJ1-1, with D perhaps matching TRBD1 (6 bases). Deletions cut 2 bases from V and 5 bases from J, with 16 bases between. The CDR3 is 15 amino acids. Germline CDR1 and CDR2: SGHRS and YFSETQ. The CDR3 DNA sequence: TGCGCCAGCAGCTTCGGATACAGGGTAGGGACTGAAGCTTTCTTT. Translated, it gives CASSFGYRVGTEAFF.

This clone has a handful of counts. The rearrangement links TRBV6-5 to TRBJ2-3; 7 bases line up with TRBD2. The CDR3 extends over 14 amino acids. The junction had 4 bases not matched to a gene; V was cut back by 5 bases and J by 2 bases. The germline gives CDR1 MNHEY, CDR2 SVGAGI. In DNA form, the CDR3 reads TGTGCCAGCAGTATCGGGGGGATCACAGATACGCAGTATTTT. Translating it yields CASSIGGITDTQYF.

V is TRBV2 and J is TRBJ2-5; D gene ambiguous. The J call may be incorrect, as the DNA end agrees better with TRBJ2-7. The CDR3 has 10 residues. Germline V gives CDR1 SNHLY, CDR2 FYNNEI. DNA for the CDR3: TGTGCCAGCGGGCGTTACGAGCAGTACTTC. Its translation: CASGRYEQYF.

V gene TRBV20-1 combines with J gene TRBJ1-1; D is perhaps TRBD1 (6 bases). The CDR3 runs 11 residues. The germline gives CDR1 DFQATT, CDR2 SNEGSKA (reference sequence). The CDR3 sequence: CSARTGTEAFF. CDR3 nucleotide sequence: TGCAGCGCCCGAACAGGGACTGAAGCTTTCTTT.

As DNA, the CDR3 is TGTGCCAGCAGCTTGGGGACTCTTCAGTATTTT. Amino acid sequence: CASSLGTLQYF. The chain has TRBV7-2 and TRBJ2-3, with D perhaps TRBD2 (6 bases). Germline CDR1 SGHTA, CDR2 FQGNSA. The germline V and J ends were trimmed by 3 bases and 12 bases, with 10 bases remaining between them. CDR3 length: 11 residues.